These 26 T cell receptor beta chains were sequenced from one sample in a study of blood T cells in healthy people across ages. Combining a sample-barcoded 5' primer with a J-beta primer mix, a second PCR ran for roughly 7 to 12 cycles. TCRdb re-derived calls from the 5' RACE reads in MiXCR, one entry per CDR3 protein. Altogether about 1.1 million distinct CDR3 sequences are present, 35% to 45% being singletons, with the ten largest covering around 14%. Sequenced material: blood. These receptors came from a man younger than 35 in good health.

This clonotype was counted ten times or more. This chain connects TRBV20-1 to TRBJ1-5; D unresolved. The V end was cut by 4 bases, the J end by 3 bases, with 7 bases between. Looked up from germline, CDR1 is DFQATT and CDR2 is SNEGSKA (reference sequence). CDR3 length: 12 residues. CDR3 protein: CSATGDNQPQHF. The CDR3 bases are TGCAGTGCTACAGGAGACAATCAGCCCCAGCATTTT.

This clonotype has ten or more counts. Since a much larger clone is just one base distant, this may be a read error. The J gene is TRBJ1-6, the V gene TRBV4-3; weak D call: TRBD1 (5 bases). Germline-derived CDR1 and CDR2 are LGHNA and YSLEER. The CDR3 consists of 18 residues. DNA for the CDR3: TGCGCCAGCAGCCAAGATTGGGACGGAGGGTCCTATAATTCACCCCCCCACTTT. Translated, it gives CASSQDWDGGSYNSPPHF.

The J gene is TRBJ2-1, the V gene TRBV3-1; TRBD2 aligns across 10 bases. The CDR3 has 16 amino acids. After removal of 1 base from V and 3 bases from J, the junction contained 3 bases not matched to a gene. Germline values: CDR1 LGHDT, CDR2 YNNKEL (reference sequence). CDR3 amino acids: CASSQVQRGGYNEQFF. In DNA, the CDR3 is TGTGCCAGCAGCCAAGTGCAGCGGGGGGGCTACAATGAGCAGTTCTTC.

V gene TRBV6-6 combines with J gene TRBJ1-4; TRBD1 agrees at 7 bases. The CDR3 sequence is 14 residues long. The germline gives CDR1 MNHNY, CDR2 SVGAGI (reference sequence). V trimming: 2 bases; J trimming: 8 bases; junction bases outside the gene matches: 5. This CDR3 reads CASSYDRVREKLFF. The DNA of the CDR3 is TGTGCCAGCAGTTACGACAGGGTGAGGGAAAAACTGTTTTTT.

The chain joins TRBV28 to TRBJ2-1, with 7 bases fitting TRBD2. Trimming removed 7 bases from V and 6 bases from J; junction bases left unmatched: 12. The CDR3 runs to 15 residues. Germline CDR1 and CDR2: MDHEN and SYDVKM. CDR3 residues: CASNGGGPRRNEQFF. The CDR3 DNA follows: TGTGCCAGCAACGGGGGAGGGCCAAGGCGCAATGAGCAGTTCTTC.

The table lists this clonotype with a few counts. V usage is TRBV12-3 or TRBV12-4 and J usage is TRBJ2-3; D may be TRBD1 (5 bases). This CDR3 spans 12 amino acids. V gave up 5 bases and J gave up 10 bases, with 13 bases separating them. CDR3 sequence: CASSPLGPAQYF. The CDR3 DNA sequence: TGTGCCAGCAGTCCTCTGGGGCCGGCGCAGTATTTT.

This clonotype was counted a few times. The chain couples TRBV6-2 or TRBV6-3 to TRBJ2-7; D perhaps matches TRBD1 (5 bases). V lost 5 bases and J 3 bases, leaving 11 bases between the germline ends. The CDR3 is made up of 13 amino acids. Germline loops: CDR1 MNHEY, CDR2 SVGEGT. CDR3 in amino acids: CASSRQIYYEQYF. The CDR3 bases are TGTGCCAGCAGTCGACAGATTTACTACGAGCAGTACTTC.

There are a few counts of this clonotype. This rearrangement joins TRBV6-5 to TRBJ2-3, with 7 bases lining up with TRBD1. The CDR3 is 16 amino acids. With 2 bases clipped from V and 2 bases from J, the junction kept 7 bases outside the gene matches. Germline V gene lookup returns CDR1 MNHEY and CDR2 SVGAGI. The CDR3, as DNA: TGTGCCAGCAGTTACGGCCAGGGGGTCCTCACAGATACGCAGTATTTT. Translation gives CASSYGQGVLTDTQYF.

This clonotype was recorded a few times. The V call is TRBV7-2, the J call TRBJ2-5; a weak D match, TRBD1 (6 bases). Germline values: CDR1 SGHTA, CDR2 FQGNSA. V was clipped by 5 bases and J by 5 bases, with 21 bases between them. This CDR3 has 16 residues. The CDR3 nucleotides are TGTGCCAGCAGCCAGAGGAACAGGGAGTTATCGGAGACCCAGTACTTC. It encodes CASSQRNRELSETQYF.

The genes are TRBV5-1 and TRBJ2-2; a possible D gene is TRBD1 (6 bases). CDR1 is SGHRS and CDR2 is YFSETQ in the germline V gene. Trimming shortened V by 5 bases and J by 5 bases, and 16 bases separated the two germline ends. This CDR3 comprises 15 residues. CDR3 coding DNA: TGCGCCAGCAGTCGACCTACAGGGTTGACCGGGGAGCTGTTTTTT. Encoded protein: CASSRPTGLTGELFF.

In this sample, this clonotype turned up a few times. This chain uses TRBV20-1 with TRBJ1-2; D is unclear. The CDR3 length is 11 residues. V lost 7 bases and J 8 bases, leaving 14 bases between the germline ends. Germline V CDR1 and CDR2: DFQATT, SNEGSKA (reference sequence). CDR3 in amino acids: CSGGPAQGYTF. CDR3 in DNA: TGCAGTGGAGGGCCAGCCCAGGGCTACACCTTC.

The genes are TRBV6-2 or TRBV6-3 and TRBJ1-5; D not resolved. Germline CDR1 is MNHEY and CDR2 is SVGEGT. This CDR3 is built from 13 residues. The ends were cut back, 2 bases at V and 4 bases at J, with 6 bases in the middle. For the CDR3, the DNA is TGTGCCAGCAGTTACAGTTGGAATCAGCCCCAGCATTTT. It yields the protein CASSYSWNQPQHF.

The rearrangement links TRBV20-1 to TRBJ2-1, with TRBD2 matching 9 bases. The J call is uncertain, as TRBJ2-7 better fits the DNA end. Per germline, CDR1 DFQATT and CDR2 SNEGSKA (reference sequence). This CDR3 spans 17 amino acids. The CDR3, as DNA: TGCAGTGCTGCCGGTAGCGGGGGCGATAGCTCCTACAATGAGCAGTACTTC. It specifies CSAAGSGGDSSYNEQYF.

This clonotype was counted ten times or more. The CDR3 DNA reads TGTGCCAGCAGTTTGGGGACAGGAAGAGATACGCAGTATTTT. Protein product: CASSLGTGRDTQYF. This chain uses TRBV27 with TRBJ2-3; 8 positions agree with TRBD1. V lost 3 bases, J lost 5 bases, and 4 bases stayed unmatched. CDR3 length: 14 amino acids. Looked up from germline, CDR1 is MNHEY and CDR2 is SMNVEV (reference sequence).

This chain uses TRBV28 with TRBJ2-6; 8 bases agree with TRBD1. Trimming at V came to 6 bases and at J to 0 bases, leaving 7 bases not matched to a gene. In germline, CDR1 is MDHEN, CDR2 SYDVKM. The CDR3 totals 17 residues. CDR3 in amino acids: CASRGQGTFSGANVLTF. The CDR3 DNA follows: TGTGCCAGCAGAGGACAGGGAACCTTCTCTGGGGCCAACGTCCTGACTTTC.

This clonotype was recorded only once. A read error may be the cause here, since a much bigger clone is one base away. V usage is TRBV29-1 and J usage is TRBJ2-3, with D possibly TRBD1 on 6 matching bases. Germline CDR1 is SQVTM and CDR2 is ANQGSEA. The CDR3 totals 11 residues. The CDR3: CRGPRGDTQYF. The CDR3 DNA follows: TGCAGAGGCCCCAGGGGAGATACGCAGTATTTT.

The rearrangement links TRBV28 to TRBJ1-1; the D gene is possibly TRBD1 (5 bases). The CDR3 spans 16 residues. Trimming took 3 bases from V and 3 from J, leaving 17 bases between them. Germline V gene sequence: CDR1 MDHEN, CDR2 SYDVKM. CDR3 coding DNA: TGTGCCAGCAGTTTCAGGGCAGGAGATGGTCACACTGAAGCTTTCTTT. Protein sequence: CASSFRAGDGHTEAFF.

This chain connects TRBV7-2 to TRBJ2-7, with D perhaps TRBD1 (6 bases). The CDR3 runs to 14 residues. Germline assignment: CDR1 SGHTA and CDR2 FQGNSA. V was shortened by 5 bases and J by 2 bases, with 13 bases between the two germline ends. The CDR3 protein is CASSRTVTPYEQYF. In DNA form, the CDR3 reads TGTGCCAGCAGCCGGACAGTAACCCCCTACGAGCAGTACTTC.

This clonotype was seen more than once but under ten times. The chain combines TRBV6-2 or TRBV6-3 with TRBJ1-2; D may be TRBD1 (5 bases). This CDR3 has 14 amino acids. V was shortened by 2 bases and J by 2 bases, with 9 bases between the two germline ends. The germline V gene has CDR1 MNHEY and CDR2 SVGEGT. The CDR3 protein is CASSYIGGNYGYTF. Here the CDR3 DNA reads TGTGCCAGCAGTTACATCGGGGGAAACTATGGCTACACCTTC.

The chain couples TRBV19 to TRBJ2-1; 8 bases are shared with TRBD2. Germline V gene lookup returns CDR1 LNHDA and CDR2 SQIVND (reference sequence). V trimming: 0 bases; J trimming: 6 bases; junction bases outside the gene matches: 4. The CDR3 consists of 15 residues. The CDR3 nucleotides are TGTGCCAGTAGTATAGAACTAGCGGCTCTCAATGAGCAGTTCTTC. This codes for CASSIELAALNEQFF.

The gene calls are TRBV29-1 and TRBJ1-3; possibly TRBD1 for D (5 bases). Trimming left V 1 base short and J 5 bases short, with 12 bases between. Per germline, CDR1 SQVTM and CDR2 ANQGSEA. The CDR3 runs 14 residues. The CDR3 nucleotides are TGCAGCGTTGAAGTCGGGGGGGAGAGAAACACCATATATTTT. Protein: CSVEVGGERNTIYF.

The V gene is TRBV7-9, the J gene TRBJ1-4, with a tentative D call TRBD1 (5 bases). Germline V gene data show CDR1 as SEHNR and CDR2 as FQNEAQ (reference sequence). The CDR3 runs to 15 residues. V shed 2 bases and J shed 6 bases, with 13 bases lying between them. CDR3 region: CASSLRGGIDEKLFF. The CDR3, as DNA: TGTGCCAGCAGCTTACGTGGGGGAATTGATGAAAAACTGTTTTTT.

The chain carries TRBV7-9 and TRBJ1-2; D perhaps matches TRBD1 (5 bases). Trimming cost V 4 bases and J 8 bases, with 17 bases left between them. The CDR3 has 14 amino acids. The germline V gene encodes CDR1 SEHNR and CDR2 FQNEAQ (reference sequence). CDR3 region: CASSSGDSFQGYTF. The CDR3 DNA reads TGTGCCAGCAGCTCCGGGGACTCTTTTCAAGGCTACACCTTC.

The CDR3 region is CASLRAGAEKLFF. CDR3 coding DNA: TGTGCCAGCCTGAGGGCAGGGGCCGAAAAACTGTTTTTT. This rearrangement joins TRBV12-3 or TRBV12-4 to TRBJ1-4; D may be TRBD1 (6 bases). V dropped 8 bases and J dropped 8 bases, with 15 bases sitting between them. This CDR3 has 13 amino acids.

In DNA, the CDR3 is TGTGCCATCAGTGAGGGATCCCATCAGCCCCAGCATTTT. It specifies CAISEGSHQPQHF. The V gene is TRBV10-3, the J gene TRBJ1-5; D uncertain. The CDR3 has 13 residues. V lost 2 bases and J lost 5, with 7 bases in between. The germline CDR1 and CDR2 sequences are ENHRY and SYGVKD.

The chain couples TRBV6-6 to TRBJ2-4; D not resolved. The CDR3 extends over 13 amino acids. Germline-derived CDR1 and CDR2 are MNHNY and SVGAGI (reference sequence). V lost 0 bases and J lost 5, with 5 bases in between. CDR3 in amino acids: CASSYSGENIQYF. DNA of the CDR3: TGTGCCAGCAGTTACTCTGGGGAAAACATTCAGTACTTC.